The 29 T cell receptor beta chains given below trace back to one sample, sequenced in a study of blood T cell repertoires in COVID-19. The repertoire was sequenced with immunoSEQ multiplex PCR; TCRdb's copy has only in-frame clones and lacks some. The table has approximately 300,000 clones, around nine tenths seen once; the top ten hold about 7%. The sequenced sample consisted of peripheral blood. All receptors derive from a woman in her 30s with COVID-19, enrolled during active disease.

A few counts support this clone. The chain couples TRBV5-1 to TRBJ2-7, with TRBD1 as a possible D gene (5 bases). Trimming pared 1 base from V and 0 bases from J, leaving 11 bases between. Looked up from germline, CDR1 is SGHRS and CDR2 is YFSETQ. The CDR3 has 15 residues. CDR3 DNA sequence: TGCGCCAGCAGCTTGAGCTTAGGGGTCTCCTACGAGCAGTACTTC. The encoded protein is CASSLSLGVSYEQYF.

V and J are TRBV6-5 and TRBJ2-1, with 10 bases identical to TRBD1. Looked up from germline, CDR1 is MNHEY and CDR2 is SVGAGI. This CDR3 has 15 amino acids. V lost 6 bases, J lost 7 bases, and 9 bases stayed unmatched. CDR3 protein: CASSSSTGGLNEQFF. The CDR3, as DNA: TGTGCCAGCAGCTCTTCGACAGGGGGCTTGAATGAGCAGTTCTTC.

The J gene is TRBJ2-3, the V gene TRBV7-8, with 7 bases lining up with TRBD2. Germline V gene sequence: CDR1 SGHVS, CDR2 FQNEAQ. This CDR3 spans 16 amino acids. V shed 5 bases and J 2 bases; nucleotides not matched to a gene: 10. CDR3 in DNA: TGTGCCAGCAGCCACGATGGGACTATAACCACAGATACGCAGTATTTT. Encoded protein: CASSHDGTITTDTQYF.

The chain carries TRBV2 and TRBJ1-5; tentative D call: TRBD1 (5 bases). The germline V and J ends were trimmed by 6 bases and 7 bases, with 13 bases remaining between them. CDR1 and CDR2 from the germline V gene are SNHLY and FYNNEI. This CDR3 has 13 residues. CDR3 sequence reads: CASSGETEQPQHF. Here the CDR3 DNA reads TGTGCCAGCAGCGGAGAGACAGAGCAGCCCCAGCATTTT.

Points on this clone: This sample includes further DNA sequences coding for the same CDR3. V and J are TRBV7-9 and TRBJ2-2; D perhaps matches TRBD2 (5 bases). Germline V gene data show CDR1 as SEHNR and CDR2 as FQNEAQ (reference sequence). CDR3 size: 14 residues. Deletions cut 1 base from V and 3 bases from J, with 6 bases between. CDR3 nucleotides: TGTGCCAGCAGCTTAGGGGGAGACACCGGGGAGCTGTTTTTT. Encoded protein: CASSLGGDTGELFF.

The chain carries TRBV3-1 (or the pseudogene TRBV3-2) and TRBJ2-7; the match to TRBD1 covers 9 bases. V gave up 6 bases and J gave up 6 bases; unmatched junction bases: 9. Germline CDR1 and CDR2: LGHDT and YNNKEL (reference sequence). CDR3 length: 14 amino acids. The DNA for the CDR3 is TGTGCCAGCAGTCTCGGGACAGGGTTCGTCGAGCAGTACTTC. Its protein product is CASSLGTGFVEQYF.

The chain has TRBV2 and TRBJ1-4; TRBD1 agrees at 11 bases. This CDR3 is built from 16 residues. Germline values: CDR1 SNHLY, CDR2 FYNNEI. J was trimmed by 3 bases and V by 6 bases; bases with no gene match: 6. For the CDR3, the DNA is TGTGCCAGCAGGCGGGACAGGGGGGCTTCTAATGAAAAACTGTTTTTT. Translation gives CASRRDRGASNEKLFF. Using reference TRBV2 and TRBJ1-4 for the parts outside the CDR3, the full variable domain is EPEVTQTPSHQVTQMGQEVILRCVPISNHLYFYWYRQILGQKVEFLVSFYNNEISEKSEIFDDQFSVERPDGSNFTLKIRSTKLEDSAMYFCASRRDRGASNEKLFFGSGTQLSVL.

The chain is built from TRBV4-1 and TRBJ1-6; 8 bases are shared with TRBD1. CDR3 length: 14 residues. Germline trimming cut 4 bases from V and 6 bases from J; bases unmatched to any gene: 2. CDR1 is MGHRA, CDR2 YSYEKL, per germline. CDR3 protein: CASSLGQGNSPLHF. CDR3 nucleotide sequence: TGCGCCAGCAGCCTTGGACAGGGTAATTCACCCCTCCACTTT.

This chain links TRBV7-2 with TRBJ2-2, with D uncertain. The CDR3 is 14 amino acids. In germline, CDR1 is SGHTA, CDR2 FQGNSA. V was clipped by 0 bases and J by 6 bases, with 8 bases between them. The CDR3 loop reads CASSLAGSPGELFF. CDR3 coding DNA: TGTGCCAGCAGCTTAGCGGGCAGCCCCGGGGAGCTGTTTTTT.

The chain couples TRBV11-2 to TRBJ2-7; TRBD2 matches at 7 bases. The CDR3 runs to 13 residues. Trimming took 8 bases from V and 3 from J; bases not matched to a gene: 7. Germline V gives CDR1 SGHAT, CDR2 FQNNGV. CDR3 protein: CASGRERGYEQYF. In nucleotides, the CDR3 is TGTGCCAGCGGGCGGGAGCGGGGCTACGAGCAGTACTTC.

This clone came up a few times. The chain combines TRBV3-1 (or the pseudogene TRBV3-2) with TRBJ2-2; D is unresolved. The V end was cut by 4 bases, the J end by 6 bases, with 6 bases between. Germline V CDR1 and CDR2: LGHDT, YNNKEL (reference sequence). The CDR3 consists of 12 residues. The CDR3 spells CASSPTAGELFF. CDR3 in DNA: TGTGCCAGCAGCCCTACGGCCGGGGAGCTGTTTTTT.

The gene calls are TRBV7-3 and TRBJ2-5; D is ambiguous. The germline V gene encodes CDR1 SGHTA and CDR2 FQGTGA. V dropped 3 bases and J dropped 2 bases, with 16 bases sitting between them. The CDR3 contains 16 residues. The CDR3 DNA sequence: TGTGCCAGCAGCTTGTATGGAACAGCTGCTCAAGAGACCCAGTACTTC. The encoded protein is CASSLYGTAAQETQYF.

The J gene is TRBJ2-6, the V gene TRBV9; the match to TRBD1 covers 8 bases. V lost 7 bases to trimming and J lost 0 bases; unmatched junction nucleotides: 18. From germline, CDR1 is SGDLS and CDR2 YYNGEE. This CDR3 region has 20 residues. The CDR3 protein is CASRHPKDRAINSGANVLTF. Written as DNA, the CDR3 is TGTGCCAGCCGTCATCCTAAGGACAGGGCGATAAACTCTGGGGCCAACGTCCTGACTTTC.

The CDR3 protein is CATSDGGTGELGGEQYF. CDR3 DNA: TGTGCCACCAGTGATGGAGGGACAGGGGAATTGGGAGGCGAGCAGTACTTC. The chain is built from TRBV24-1 and TRBJ2-7; 10 bases align to TRBD1. Germline V gene sequence: CDR1 KGHDR, CDR2 SFDVKD. V shed 3 bases, J shed 6 bases, and the junction held 13 bases outside the gene matches. This CDR3 is 17 amino acids long.

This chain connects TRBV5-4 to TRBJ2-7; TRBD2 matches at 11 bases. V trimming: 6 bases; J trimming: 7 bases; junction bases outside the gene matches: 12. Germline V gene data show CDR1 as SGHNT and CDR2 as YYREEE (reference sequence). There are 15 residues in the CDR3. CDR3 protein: CASTPLAGGSGEQYF. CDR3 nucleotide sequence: TGTGCCAGCACCCCCCTAGCGGGAGGTTCAGGGGAGCAGTACTTC.

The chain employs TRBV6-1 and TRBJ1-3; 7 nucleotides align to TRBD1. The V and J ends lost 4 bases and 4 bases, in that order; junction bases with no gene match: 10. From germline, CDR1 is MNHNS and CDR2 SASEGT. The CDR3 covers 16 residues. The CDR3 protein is CASSGPTGSPGNTIYF. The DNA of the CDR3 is TGTGCCAGCAGTGGACCGACAGGGAGTCCCGGAAACACCATATATTTT.

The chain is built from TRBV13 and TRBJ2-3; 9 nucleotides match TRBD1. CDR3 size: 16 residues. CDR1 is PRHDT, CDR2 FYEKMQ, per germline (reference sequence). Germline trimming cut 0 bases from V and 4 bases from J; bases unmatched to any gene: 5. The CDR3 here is CASSLGQGAIADTQYF. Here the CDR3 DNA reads TGTGCCAGCAGCTTAGGACAGGGGGCGATAGCAGATACGCAGTATTTT.

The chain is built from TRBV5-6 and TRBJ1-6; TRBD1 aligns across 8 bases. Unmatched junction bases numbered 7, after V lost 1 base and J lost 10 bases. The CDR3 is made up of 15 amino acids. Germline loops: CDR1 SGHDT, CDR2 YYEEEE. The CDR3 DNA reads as TGTGCCAGCAGCTTGTGGACAGGGTGGGAATCACCCCTCCACTTT. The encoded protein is CASSLWTGWESPLHF.

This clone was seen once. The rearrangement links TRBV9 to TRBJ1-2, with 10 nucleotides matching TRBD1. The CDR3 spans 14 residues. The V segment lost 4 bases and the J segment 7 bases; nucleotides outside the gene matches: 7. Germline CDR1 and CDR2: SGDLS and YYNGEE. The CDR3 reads CASSKPGQGFGYTF. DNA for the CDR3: TGTGCCAGCAGCAAGCCGGGACAGGGGTTTGGCTACACCTTC.

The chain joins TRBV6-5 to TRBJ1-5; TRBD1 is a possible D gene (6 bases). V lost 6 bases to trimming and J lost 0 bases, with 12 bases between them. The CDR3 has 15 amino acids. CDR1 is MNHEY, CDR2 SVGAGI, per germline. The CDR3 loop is CASRPQGYSNQPQHF. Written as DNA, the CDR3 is TGTGCCAGCAGACCACAGGGTTATAGCAATCAGCCCCAGCATTTT.

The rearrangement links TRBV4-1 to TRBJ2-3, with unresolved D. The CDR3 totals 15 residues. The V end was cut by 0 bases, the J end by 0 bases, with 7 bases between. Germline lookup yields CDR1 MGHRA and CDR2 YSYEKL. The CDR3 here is CASSQEGASTDTQYF. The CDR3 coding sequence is TGCGCCAGCAGCCAAGAGGGCGCGAGCACAGATACGCAGTATTTT.

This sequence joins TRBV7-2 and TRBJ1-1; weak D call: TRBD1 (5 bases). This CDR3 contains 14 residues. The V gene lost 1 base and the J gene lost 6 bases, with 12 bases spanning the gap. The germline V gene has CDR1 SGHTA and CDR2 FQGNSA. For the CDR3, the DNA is TGTGCCAGCAGCTTAGACCTAGGGGTTCCTGAAGCTTTCTTT. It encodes CASSLDLGVPEAFF.

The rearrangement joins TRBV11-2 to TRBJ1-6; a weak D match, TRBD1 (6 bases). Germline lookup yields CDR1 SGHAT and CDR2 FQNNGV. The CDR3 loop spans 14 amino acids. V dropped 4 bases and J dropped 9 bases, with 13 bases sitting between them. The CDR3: CASSSDPGASPLHF. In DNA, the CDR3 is TGTGCCAGCAGCTCAGACCCAGGGGCTTCACCCCTCCACTTT.

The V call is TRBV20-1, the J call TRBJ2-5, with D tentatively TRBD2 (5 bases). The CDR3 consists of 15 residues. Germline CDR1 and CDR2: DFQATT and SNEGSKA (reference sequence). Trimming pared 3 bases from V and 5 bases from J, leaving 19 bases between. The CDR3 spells CSASNPGFGWETQYF. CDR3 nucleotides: TGCAGTGCTAGTAATCCGGGGTTTGGCTGGGAGACCCAGTACTTC.

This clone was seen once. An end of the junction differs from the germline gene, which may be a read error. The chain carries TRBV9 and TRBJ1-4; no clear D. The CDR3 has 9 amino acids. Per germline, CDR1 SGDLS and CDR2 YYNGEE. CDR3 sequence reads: CASSVLWHF. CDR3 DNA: TGTGCCAGCAGCGTATTATGGCACTTT.

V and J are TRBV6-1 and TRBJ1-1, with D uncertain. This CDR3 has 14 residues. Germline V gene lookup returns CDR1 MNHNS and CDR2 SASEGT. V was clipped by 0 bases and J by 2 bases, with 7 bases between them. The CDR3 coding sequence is TGTGCCAGCAGTGAAGCGCGAGTCAACACTGAAGCTTTCTTT. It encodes CASSEARVNTEAFF.

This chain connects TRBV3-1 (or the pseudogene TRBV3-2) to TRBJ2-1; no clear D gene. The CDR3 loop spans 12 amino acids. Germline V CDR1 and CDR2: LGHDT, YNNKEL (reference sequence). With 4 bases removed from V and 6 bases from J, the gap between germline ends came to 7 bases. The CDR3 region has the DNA TGTGCCAGCAGCCTTACTACCAATGAGCAGTTCTTC. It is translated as CASSLTTNEQFF.

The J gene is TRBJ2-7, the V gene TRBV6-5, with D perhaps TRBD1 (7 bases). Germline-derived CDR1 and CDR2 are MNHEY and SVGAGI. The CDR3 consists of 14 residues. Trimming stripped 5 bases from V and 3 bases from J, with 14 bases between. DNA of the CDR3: TGTGCCAGCAGTCCAGGGGGGAACCGCTACGAGCAGTACTTC. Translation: CASSPGGNRYEQYF.

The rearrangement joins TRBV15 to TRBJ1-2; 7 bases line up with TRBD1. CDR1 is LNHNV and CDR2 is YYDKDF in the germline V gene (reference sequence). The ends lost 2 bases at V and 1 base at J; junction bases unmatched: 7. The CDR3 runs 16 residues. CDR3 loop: CATSRSRDSRNYGYTF. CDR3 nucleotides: TGTGCCACCAGCAGAAGCCGGGACAGCCGTAACTATGGCTACACCTTC.